This TCR beta chain was identified in a study of human T cells and chemical hapten exposure. Findings and caveats of the study: Donors' alopecia may make their immune response differ from healthy people's.

CDR1 MNHEY and CDR2 SMNVEV come from the germline V gene (reference sequence). V lost 0 bases to trimming and J lost 5 bases, with 17 bases between them. CDR3 length equals 17 residues. Time point described: patch test 3, about 24 weeks after DPC sensitization. Treatment denoted: therapeutic diphenylcyclopropenone sensitization with weekly scalp DPC. For this clonotype: Antigen unknown.

From the RACE reads, TCRdb called clonotypes with MiXCR, one entry per CDR3 protein. The sample shows roughly 50,000 distinct CDR3 sequences, 9.9% of them seen only once. The clonotype was recovered from a woman aged 40 to 50 with alopecia areata. Some clones in this sample may be carry-over from other donors' samples. The chain couples TRBV27 to TRBJ1-5; D is possibly TRBD1 (5 bases). This sample comprised whole blood, obtained in connection with sensitization to the hapten diphenylcyclopropenone (DPC). The CDR3 loop is CASSLSGQNVRDQPQHF. The DNA of the CDR3 is TGTGCCAGCAGTTTATCGGGGCAGAACGTAAGGGATCAGCCCCAGCATTTT.